The present T cell receptor (beta chain) was sequenced within a study of CDR3 diversity in severe acne. TCRdb reanalysed the PCR reads using MiXCR and keeps one entry per CDR3 protein. The table has some 90,000 distinct CDR3 sequences, 45% to 50% seen once. Germline CDR1 and CDR2: SGHNT and YENEEA. This CDR3 has 18 residues. The V gene end was trimmed by 0 bases and the J gene end by 11 bases; junction bases not matched to a gene: 9. This TCR was recovered from a male donor with severe acne vulgaris. The chain recombines TRBV11-3 with TRBJ2-6, with TRBD2 identical over 14 bases. Sequencing was carried out using blood. This chain's CDR3 is CASSLDRRGLAGAYVLTF. Written as DNA, the CDR3 is TGTGCCAGCAGCTTAGATAGGAGGGGACTAGCGGGAGCCTACGTCCTGACTTTC.